Sequencing of this T cell receptor beta chain was carried out in a study of control samples from healthy donors and cancer patients. This CDR3 has 14 residues. V shed 4 bases and J shed 8 bases, with 18 bases lying between them. Germline assignment: CDR1 SGHDT and CDR2 YYEEEE. This clone was seen a single time. Measured with immunoSEQ multiplex PCR; TCRdb has only the in-frame clones, and not every one. Counted here are 130,000 to 150,000 clones, approximately 92% occurring once; the ten biggest clones make up under 4%. This clonotype was sampled from a man under 40 in good health. Sequenced material: blood. This sequence joins TRBV5-6 and TRBJ1-2; D remains unclear. The CDR3 here is CASSDDPQRRGYTF. DNA of the CDR3: TGTGCCAGCAGCGACGACCCACAGAGAAGAGGCTACACCTTC. Supplemented by reference TRBV5-6 and TRBJ1-2, the full variable domain reads DAGVTQSPTHLIKTRGQQVTLRCSPKSGHDTVSWYQQALGQGPQFIFQYYEEEERQRGNFPDRFSGHQFPNYSSELNVNALLLGDSALYLCASSDDPQRRGYTFGSGTRLTVV.